This TCR beta chain was recorded in a study of blood T cell repertoires in COVID-19. Overall study: The United States, Italy and Spain supplied acute and convalescent COVID-19 samples.

The CDR3 sequence is 16 residues long. J was trimmed by 5 bases and V by 0 bases; bases with no gene match: 7. CDR1 is SGHRS and CDR2 is YFSETQ in the germline V gene. Sequencing used immunoSEQ multiplex PCR; TCRdb keeps in-frame clones, though not all of them. The sample lists approximately 300,000 clones; around four fifths were seen once. The source is a woman aged 45-60 years with active or convalescent COVID-19. V and J are TRBV5-1 and TRBJ1-4; TRBD1 matches at 7 bases. The material sequenced was peripheral blood. CDR3 DNA: TGCGCCAGCAGCTTGGGCACCGGGACAGTGAATGAAAAACTGTTTTTT. It is translated as CASSLGTGTVNEKLFF.